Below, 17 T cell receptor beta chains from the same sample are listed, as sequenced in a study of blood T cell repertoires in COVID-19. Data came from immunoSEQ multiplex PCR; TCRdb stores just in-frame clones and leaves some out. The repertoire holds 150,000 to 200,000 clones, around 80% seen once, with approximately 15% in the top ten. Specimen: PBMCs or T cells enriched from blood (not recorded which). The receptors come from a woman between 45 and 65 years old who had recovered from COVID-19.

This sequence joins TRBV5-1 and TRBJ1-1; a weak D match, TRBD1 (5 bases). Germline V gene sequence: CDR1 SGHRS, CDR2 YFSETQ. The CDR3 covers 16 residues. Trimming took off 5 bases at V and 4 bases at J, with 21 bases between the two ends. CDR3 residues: CASRRSGEGFGTEAFF. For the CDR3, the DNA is TGCGCCAGCAGAAGGTCGGGGGAGGGATTTGGCACTGAAGCTTTCTTT.

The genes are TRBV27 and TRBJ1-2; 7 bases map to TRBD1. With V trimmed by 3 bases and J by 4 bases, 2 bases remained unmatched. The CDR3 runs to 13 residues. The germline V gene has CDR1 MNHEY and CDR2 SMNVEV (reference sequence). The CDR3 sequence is CASSLGQSYGYTF. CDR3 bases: TGTGCCAGCAGTTTGGGACAGAGCTATGGCTACACCTTC.

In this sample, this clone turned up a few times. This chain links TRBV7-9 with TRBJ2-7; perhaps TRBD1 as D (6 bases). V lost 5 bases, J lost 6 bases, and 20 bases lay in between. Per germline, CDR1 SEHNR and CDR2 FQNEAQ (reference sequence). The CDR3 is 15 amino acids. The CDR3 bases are TGTGCCAGCAGCCGAGTACCGGGACAACTTGCCGAGCAGTACTTC. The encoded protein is CASSRVPGQLAEQYF.

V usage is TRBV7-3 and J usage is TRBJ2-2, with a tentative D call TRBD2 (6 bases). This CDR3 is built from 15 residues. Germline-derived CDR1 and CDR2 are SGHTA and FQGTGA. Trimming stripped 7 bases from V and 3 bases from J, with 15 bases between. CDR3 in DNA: TGTGCCAGCACCCTTACTAGCTACCACACCGGGGAGCTGTTTTTT. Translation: CASTLTSYHTGELFF. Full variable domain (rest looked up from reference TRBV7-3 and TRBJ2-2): GAGVSQTPSNKVTEKGKYVELRCDPISGHTALYWYRQSLGQGPEFLIYFQGTGAADDSGLPNDRFFAVRPEGSVSTLKIQRTERGDSAVYLCASTLTSYHTGELFFGEGSRLTVL.

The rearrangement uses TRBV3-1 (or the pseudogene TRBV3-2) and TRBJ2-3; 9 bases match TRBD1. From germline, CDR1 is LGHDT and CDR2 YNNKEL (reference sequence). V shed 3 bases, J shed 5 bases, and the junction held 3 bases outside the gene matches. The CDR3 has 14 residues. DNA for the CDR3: TGTGCCAGCAGCCAGCGGGACAGGGAAGATACGCAGTATTTT. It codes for CASSQRDREDTQYF.

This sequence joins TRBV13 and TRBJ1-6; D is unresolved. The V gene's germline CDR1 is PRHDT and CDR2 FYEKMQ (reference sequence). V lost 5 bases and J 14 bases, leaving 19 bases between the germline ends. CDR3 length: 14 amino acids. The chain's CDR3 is CASSPPERPPALHF. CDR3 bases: TGTGCCAGCAGCCCTCCTGAGCGTCCCCCGGCCCTCCACTTT.

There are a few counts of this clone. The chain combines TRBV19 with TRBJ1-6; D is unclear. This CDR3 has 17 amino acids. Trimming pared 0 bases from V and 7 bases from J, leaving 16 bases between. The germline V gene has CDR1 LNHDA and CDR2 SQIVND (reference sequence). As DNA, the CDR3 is TGTGCCAGTAGTATAGATCTTCGTTGGACGGGAAATTCACCCCTCCACTTT. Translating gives CASSIDLRWTGNSPLHF.

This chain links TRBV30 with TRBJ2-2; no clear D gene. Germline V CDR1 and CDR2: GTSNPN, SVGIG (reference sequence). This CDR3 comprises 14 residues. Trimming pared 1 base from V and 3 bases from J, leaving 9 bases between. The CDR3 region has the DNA TGTGCCTGGAGTGCCCCCAAGCACACCGGGGAGCTGTTTTTT. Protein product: CAWSAPKHTGELFF.

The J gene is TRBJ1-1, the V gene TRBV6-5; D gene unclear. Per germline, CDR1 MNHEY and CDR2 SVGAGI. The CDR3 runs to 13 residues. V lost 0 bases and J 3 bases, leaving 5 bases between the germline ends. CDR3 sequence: CASSYSQYTEAFF. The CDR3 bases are TGTGCCAGCAGTTACTCTCAGTACACTGAAGCTTTCTTT.

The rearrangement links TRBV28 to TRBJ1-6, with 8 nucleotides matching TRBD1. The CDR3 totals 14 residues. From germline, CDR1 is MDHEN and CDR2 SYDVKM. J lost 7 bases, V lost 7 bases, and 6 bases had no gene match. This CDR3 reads CASTLGDRNSPLHF. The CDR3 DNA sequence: TGTGCCAGCACCCTAGGGGACAGGAATTCACCCCTCCACTTT.

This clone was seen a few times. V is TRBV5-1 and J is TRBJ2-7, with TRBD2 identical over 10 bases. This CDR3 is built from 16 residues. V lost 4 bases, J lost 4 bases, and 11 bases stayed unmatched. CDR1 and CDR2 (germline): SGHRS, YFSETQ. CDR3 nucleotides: TGCGCCAGCAGCGAACGGCCCGGGACTAGCGTTTACGAGCAGTACTTC. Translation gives CASSERPGTSVYEQYF. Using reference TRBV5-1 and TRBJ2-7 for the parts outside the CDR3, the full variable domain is KAGVTQTPRYLIKTRGQQVTLSCSPISGHRSVSWYQQTPGQGLQFLFEYFSETQRNKGNFPGRFSGRQFSNSRSEMNVSTLELGDSALYLCASSERPGTSVYEQYFGPGTRLTVT.

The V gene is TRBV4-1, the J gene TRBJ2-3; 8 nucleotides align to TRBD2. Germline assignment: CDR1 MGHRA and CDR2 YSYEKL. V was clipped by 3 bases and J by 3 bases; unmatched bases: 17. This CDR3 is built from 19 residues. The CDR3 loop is CASSHQIYRRSGRTDTQYF. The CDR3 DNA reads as TGCGCCAGCAGCCACCAAATCTACCGACGCAGCGGGAGAACAGATACGCAGTATTTT.

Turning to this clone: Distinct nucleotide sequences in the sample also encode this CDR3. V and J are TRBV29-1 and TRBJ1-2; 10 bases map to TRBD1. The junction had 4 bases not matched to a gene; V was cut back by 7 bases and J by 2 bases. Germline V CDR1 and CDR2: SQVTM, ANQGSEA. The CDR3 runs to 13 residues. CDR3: CSAGQGENYGYTF. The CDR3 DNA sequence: TGCAGCGCCGGACAGGGGGAAAACTATGGCTACACCTTC.

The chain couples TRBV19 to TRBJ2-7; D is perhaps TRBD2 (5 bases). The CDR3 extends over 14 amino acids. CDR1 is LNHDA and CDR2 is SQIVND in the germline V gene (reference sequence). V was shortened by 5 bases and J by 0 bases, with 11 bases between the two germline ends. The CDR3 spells CASSLLGSSYEQYF. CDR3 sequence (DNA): TGTGCCAGTAGTTTACTAGGGAGCTCCTACGAGCAGTACTTC.

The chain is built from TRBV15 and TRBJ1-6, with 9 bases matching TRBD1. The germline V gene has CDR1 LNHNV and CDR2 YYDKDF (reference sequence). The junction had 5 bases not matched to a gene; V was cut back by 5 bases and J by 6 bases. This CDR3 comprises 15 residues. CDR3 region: CATSDSGQGNSPLHF. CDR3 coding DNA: TGTGCCACCAGCGATTCGGGACAGGGTAATTCACCCCTCCACTTT.

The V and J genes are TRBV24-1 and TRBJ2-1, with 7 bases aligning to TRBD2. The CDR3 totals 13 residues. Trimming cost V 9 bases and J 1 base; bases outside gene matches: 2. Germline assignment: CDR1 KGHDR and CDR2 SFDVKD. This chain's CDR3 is CATAGDSYNEQFF. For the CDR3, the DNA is TGTGCCACCGCGGGAGATTCCTACAATGAGCAGTTCTTC.

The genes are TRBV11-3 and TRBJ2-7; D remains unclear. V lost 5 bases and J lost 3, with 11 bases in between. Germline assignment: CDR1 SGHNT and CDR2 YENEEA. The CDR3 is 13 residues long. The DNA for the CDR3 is TGTGCCAGCAGCCTCGGGTCCCACTACGAGCAGTACTTC. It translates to CASSLGSHYEQYF.